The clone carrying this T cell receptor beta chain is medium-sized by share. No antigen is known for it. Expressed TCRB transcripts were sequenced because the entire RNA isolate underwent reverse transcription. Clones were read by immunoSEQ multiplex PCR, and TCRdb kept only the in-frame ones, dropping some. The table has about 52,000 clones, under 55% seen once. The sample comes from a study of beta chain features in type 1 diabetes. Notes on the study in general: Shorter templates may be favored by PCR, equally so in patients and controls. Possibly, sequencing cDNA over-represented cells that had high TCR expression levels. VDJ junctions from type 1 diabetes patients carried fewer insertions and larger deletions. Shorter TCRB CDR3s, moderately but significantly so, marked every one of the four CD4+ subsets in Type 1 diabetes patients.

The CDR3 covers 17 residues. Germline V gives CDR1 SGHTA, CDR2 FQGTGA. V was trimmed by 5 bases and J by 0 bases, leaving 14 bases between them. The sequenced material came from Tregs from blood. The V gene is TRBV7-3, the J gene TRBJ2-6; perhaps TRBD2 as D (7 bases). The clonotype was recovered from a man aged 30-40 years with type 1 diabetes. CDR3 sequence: CASSREGGGSGANVLTF. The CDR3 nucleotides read TGTGCCAGCAGCCGCGAAGGGGGGGGCTCTGGGGCCAACGTCCTGACTTTC.